The subject of this entry is one TCR beta chain. The antigen it recognizes is unknown. No base qualities exist here, and no much larger clone lies one base off it. In total, about 650 healthy bone marrow donors made up the cohort. At the time of sampling, every cohort member was nominally healthy, though immune exposures that went unrecorded were likely present. The donor tested CMV seropositive and was one of the 289 seropositive cohort members. Each donor provided a peripheral blood sample, and peripheral blood mononuclear cells were used for TCR beta sequencing. Genomic DNA extraction from the blood cell samples was performed with the Qiagen DNeasy Blood Extraction Kit. The CDR3, cysteine through phenylalanine, is 13 amino acids long. CDR3 DNA is the only sequence kept; it has 39 bases, read in frame from the first base. Between the V and J ends, shortened by 5 bases and 12 bases respectively, the junction contains 17 bases. CDR1 and CDR2 are read off the germline V gene as SGHAT and FQNNGV.

The library was produced with the immunoSEQ multiplex PCR assay. A mixture of 60 forward primers for TCR Vbeta segments and 13 reverse primers for TCR Jbeta segments was used in the multiplex PCR. The CDR3 region of rearranged TCR beta genes was amplified from genomic DNA by a multiplex PCR assay. The Illumina HiSeq System was used to sequence the amplified TCR beta libraries as 87-base-pair reads. The source study handled its data this way. A later analysis tallied 75 million to 95 million unique TCR beta chains across the 700 or so repertoires, and some 12 million of those chains were shared by two or more donors. Raw reads were error-corrected and collapsed into unique sequences with a nearest-neighbor algorithm that merged closely related sequences to remove PCR and sequencing errors. Alignment of CDR3 sequences to IMGT reference sequences was used to assign V, D and J gene segments. For a sequence to be retained, a match of at least six nucleotides was required to both a V gene segment and a J gene segment. A rearrangement counted as productive if the CDR3 had no stop codons and remained in frame with V and J, and every other rearrangement counted as non-productive. Following IMGT convention, CDR3 was defined as the stretch from the second conserved V-encoded cysteine to the conserved J-encoded phenylalanine. The earlier analysis of 550 to 650 of the donors excluded any sequence lacking an unambiguous match to a single V gene segment. An earlier analysis of a few hundred of the donors classified V segments as functional when productive rearrangements were above 56.7% and as segregating when the standard deviation between donors was above 5%. A statistical classification framework was built to diagnose cytomegalovirus status from the catalog of TCR beta chain sequences. V and J gene assignment, in a later analysis, came from comparing TCR nucleotide sequences with IMGT/GENE-DB human TR gene sequences. Using the TCRdist pipeline, a later analysis assigned CDR3 sequences along with most-parsimonious VDJ recombination scenarios. In a later analysis, each TCR beta chain was defined by its CDR3 amino acid sequence together with its V-gene family, and reads without a unique V-gene family were excluded. As a way to deal with suspected cross-contamination and a sequencing artifact, a later analysis dropped approximately 570 nucleotide sequences that were highly shared and had low generation probability. For each public chain, a later analysis derived a clonal expansion index from normalized ranks of inferred template counts within each repertoire. Generation probabilities in a later analysis came from a VDJ recombination model fitted to out-of-frame rearrangements, and those results were checked against IGoR. A later analysis scored TCR-TCR, TCR-HLA and TCR-CMV co-occurrence with hypergeometric tests, applying a repertoire-size bias correction to TCR pairs. A later analysis estimated false discovery rates by permuting HLA or CMV assignments 20 times. In a later analysis, co-occurring TCRs were grouped using DBSCAN, with TCRdist sequence similarity added in when clustering inside HLA-allele-positive subsets. For co-occurrence clustering, repertoires with fewer than 30,000 or more than 120,000 public chains were excluded, along with five repertoires with anomalous nucleotide sharing. The immuneACCESS repertoire file appears here via TCRdb, limited to in-frame rearrangements. These files lack a portion of the clones; in checked studies, under half of the deficit traces to unresolved V genes, and the cause of the others is not known. That table furnishes V, J and clone size, whereas the DNA furnished D and trimming. The sample records fewer than 200,000 clones, 73% of which are singletons. In total, the top ten clones hold about 5% of the sample.

These data come from a study of cytomegalovirus exposure and HLA in healthy donors (dated by TCRdb to between 2016 and 2019). The study in broad terms: An earlier analysis of some 600 of the donors reported about 280 Gb of sequence data and 100 million to 120 million unique TCR beta sequences obtained from approximately 180 million T cells. A separate validation cohort of roughly 130 different subjects was used in addition to the roughly 720-subject first cohort. The genetic ancestry cluster associated with self-reported Caucasian donors included around four fifths of the 398 genotyped donors. All discovery cohort repertoires had been generated on a single sequencing platform. The study used immunosequencing to profile the T cell repertoires of hundreds of subjects and linked those repertoires to cytomegalovirus serostatus. To study patterns of TCR occurrence, a later analysis re-analyzed previously published TCR beta repertoires from 500 to 850 donors and added high-resolution HLA genotyping. The later analysis used no new phenotypic data to find candidate immune exposures, relying instead on TCR beta sequences and their occurrence across donors. Genome-wide SNP genotypes for about three fifths of the roughly 700 donors were used in a later genetic analysis, which treated that subset as a discovery cohort. A few DR-DQ haplotypes were treated as single units for association and clustering because of strong linkage in the cohort. Typing coverage varied by locus: roughly 620-640 donors for A, B, C, DRB1 and DQB1; approximately 500 for DQA1; more than 600 for DPA1; fewer than 480 for DPB1. Donor age, sex, ethnicity and CMV serostatus were compiled together with the repertoire data. An earlier analysis of roughly 600 of the donors used high-throughput TCR beta sequencing to judge whether each TCR beta V gene segment behaved as functional or pseudogenic. Class I and class II HLA loci were covered by the typing at four-digit resolution. Among about 400 genotyped donors of the cohort, an average of roughly 230,000 unique TCR beta nucleotide sequences was sequenced per donor, of which 15% to 20% were non-productive. High-throughput TCR immunosequencing, statistical association of individual TCRs with disease status, and machine learning were combined to predict cytomegalovirus infection status. The study aimed to test whether signatures of past pathogen exposure could be identified by cataloging public T cell receptors. An early release covering roughly 600 HLA-typed donors comprised about 300 gigabases of sequencing data and approximately 80 million unique TCR sequences. Paper-wide results and their limitations: Roughly uniform sequencing depth across donors was assumed in presence/absence analyses, although this assumption may not hold. Specific HLA alleles were associated with 16,951 TCR beta sequences at a false discovery rate of 0.05 in a later analysis. In a later analysis, TCR association rates were found to vary across HLA loci, with the most associated TCRs seen for DRB1 alleles and the fewest for HLA-C alleles. Cytomegalovirus status was reported to be diagnosed by the classifier with high specificity and sensitivity in both the original and validation cohorts. A further reported finding was that TCR beta sequences accurately predicted the HLA-A and HLA-B alleles for most subjects in the first cohort. A later genetic analysis reported fewer N-insertions in productive TCRs among donors in an Asian-associated ancestry cluster than the roughly 700-donor mean. About 15 rarely observed V segments, including chromosome 9 orphons, were excluded from the earlier analysis of approximately 500 of the donors because counts were too low. The authors suggested that the approach could potentially be generalized to other disease states and immunological phenotypes. Most TCR sequences were seen in very few donors, while some public TCRs were found in many individuals. The cohort was sequenced for TCR beta chains only, and without alpha or paired-chain data the features that could be detected were limited. According to a later analysis, most CMV-associated TCR beta chains appeared to be HLA-restricted, and the HLA associations seemed to be driven largely by CMV exposure. A cluster of highly shared sequence variants was judged likely to represent a technical artifact of the sequencing pipeline. A few of the identified cytomegalovirus-associated TCR beta chains were confirmed in vitro to be specific for cytomegalovirus antigens. In a later analysis, HLA-associated TCR beta chains showed more clonal expansion and lower generation probabilities than non-associated chains that were equally common. Some IMGT-functional V segments, including TRBV6-2 and TRBV6-3, could not be distinguished by the 87-base-pair reads and were therefore excluded. Because HLA typing was unavailable for some donors at each locus, only the typed subset was used in association tests. A later analysis reported that several top co-occurrence clusters appeared linked to parvovirus B19, influenza, CMV and Epstein-Barr virus. The study gave a list of 150 to 200 TCR beta chains associated with cytomegalovirus. The only immune exposure information available for the cohort was CMV serostatus. When HLA alleles, especially DR and DQ, strongly co-occurred, attributing TCR associations to individual alleles was difficult. In a later genetic analysis, a missense DCLRE1C variant was associated with V-gene and J-gene trimming of TCR beta chains, and the association was replicated in an independent cohort. Linkage disequilibrium might explain the correlated functional status among segregating V segments, but an unknown experimental factor could not be excluded. In an earlier analysis of several hundred of the donors, most TCR beta V segments were observed in productive rearrangements about 90% or about 30% of the time, broadly matching IMGT annotations.

The rearrangement joined TRBV11-2 to TRBJ2-4; TRBD2 could be the D gene, as 6 bases match. Sequenced sample: PBMCs. The clonotype comes from a woman aged 18 to 35 in good health and CMV-seropositive. The CDR3 reads as follows: CASSAPKTRSQYF. The bases read TGTGCCAGCAGCGCCCCCAAGACTAGGAGTCAGTACTTC.